The 27 T cell receptor beta chains below come from one sample, sequenced in a study of blood T cell repertoires in COVID-19. Assay used: immunoSEQ multiplex PCR; TCRdb lists only in-frame clones, some missing. The table has about 190,000 clones, roughly 84% seen once. Sequenced input: peripheral blood. Every receptor here comes from a woman aged 40 to 50 who had recovered from COVID-19.

This clone was seen more than once but under ten times. The sample contains more than one DNA sequence encoding this CDR3. This sequence joins TRBV6-5 and TRBJ2-3; 13 bases match TRBD2. Germline loops: CDR1 MNHEY, CDR2 SVGAGI. V lost 6 bases to trimming and J lost 4 bases; unmatched junction nucleotides: 4. The CDR3 has 15 amino acids. The CDR3: CASRRLAGGADTQYF. The CDR3, as DNA: TGTGCCAGCAGGAGACTAGCGGGAGGAGCAGATACGCAGTATTTT.

The chain recombines TRBV4-3 with TRBJ2-1; perhaps TRBD2 as D (5 bases). The CDR3 sequence is 12 residues long. V lost 11 bases to trimming and J lost 4 bases, with 12 bases between them. Looked up from germline, CDR1 is LGHNA and CDR2 is YSLEER. CDR3 coding DNA: TGCGCCGCGGGTGGCCCATACAATGAGCAGTTCTTC. This codes for CAAGGPYNEQFF.

This clone came up a few times. The chain joins TRBV7-9 to TRBJ2-1, with 13 bases matching TRBD2. This CDR3 region has 14 residues. Trimming removed 5 bases from V and 13 bases from J; junction bases left unmatched: 8. Germline values: CDR1 SEHNR, CDR2 FQNEAQ (reference sequence). The CDR3 sequence is CASSDGLAGVEQFF. The CDR3 DNA follows: TGTGCCAGCAGCGACGGACTAGCGGGGGTCGAACAGTTCTTC.

The chain uses TRBV2 and TRBJ2-7, with D perhaps TRBD2 (5 bases). The V end was cut by 7 bases, the J end by 7 bases, with 17 bases between. Germline V gives CDR1 SNHLY, CDR2 FYNNEI. The CDR3 contains 13 residues. This CDR3 reads CASKVGSSGEQYF. The CDR3, as DNA: TGTGCCAGCAAAGTCGGTAGCTCGGGGGAGCAGTACTTC.

The chain joins TRBV7-2 to TRBJ2-7; TRBD1 matches at 8 bases. The CDR3 is 16 residues long. CDR1 SGHTA and CDR2 FQGNSA come from the germline V gene. Germline trimming cut 2 bases from V and 2 bases from J; bases unmatched to any gene: 8. The CDR3 reads CASSLSGQGTPYEQYF. The DNA of the CDR3 is TGTGCCAGCAGCTTAAGCGGACAGGGAACCCCCTACGAGCAGTACTTC.

The rearrangement joins TRBV19 to TRBJ1-5; D might be TRBD1 (6 bases). V was pared by 7 bases and J by 0 bases, with 16 bases between. Germline-derived CDR1 and CDR2 are LNHDA and SQIVND (reference sequence). This CDR3 is 16 amino acids long. The CDR3 DNA follows: TGTGCCAGTACCCAGGGGAATATCATTAGCAATCAGCCCCAGCATTTT. This sequence encodes CASTQGNIISNQPQHF.

The gene calls are TRBV7-8 and TRBJ1-4, with D unclear. The length of the CDR3 is 14 residues. Looked up from germline, CDR1 is SGHVS and CDR2 is FQNEAQ. Deletions cut 5 bases from V and 0 bases from J, with 7 bases between. For the CDR3, the DNA is TGTGCCAGCAGCCCTCGGGCAACTAATGAAAAACTGTTTTTT. Its translation: CASSPRATNEKLFF.

V is TRBV27 and J is TRBJ1-5, with D uncertain. The CDR3 is 14 amino acids. V gave up 4 bases and J gave up 9 bases, with 16 bases separating them. The germline V gene encodes CDR1 MNHEY and CDR2 SMNVEV (reference sequence). The CDR3 coding sequence is TGTGCCAGCAGTTCATACGAGGGCGGTGGGCCCCAGCATTTT. This encodes CASSSYEGGGPQHF.

The rearrangement joins TRBV29-1 to TRBJ2-2; the D gene is possibly TRBD2 (6 bases). Per the germline V gene, CDR1 is SQVTM and CDR2 is ANQGSEA. V was clipped by 7 bases and J by 5 bases, with 20 bases between them. This CDR3 spans 15 amino acids. The CDR3 DNA reads as TGCAGCGCCCTGACTAGTCCGAGTACAACCGGGGAGCTGTTTTTT. It codes for CSALTSPSTTGELFF.

The chain combines TRBV27 with TRBJ2-7, with 8 bases aligning to TRBD1. V lost 0 bases and J lost 8; bases outside the gene matches: 9. CDR3 size: 15 residues. The germline V gene encodes CDR1 MNHEY and CDR2 SMNVEV (reference sequence). The CDR3 DNA reads TGTGCCAGCAGTTTATCGGGACAGGTAAAGTTTCAGCAGTACTTC. Its protein product is CASSLSGQVKFQQYF.

The V call is TRBV14, the J call TRBJ1-3; D gene unclear. V was pared by 1 base and J by 2 bases, with 6 bases between. The CDR3 runs 14 residues. Germline V gene sequence: CDR1 SGHDN, CDR2 FVKESK. CDR3 sequence: CASSQALPGNTIYF. CDR3 DNA: TGTGCCAGCAGCCAAGCTCTACCTGGAAACACCATATATTTT. The variable domain in full, completed from reference TRBV14 and TRBJ1-3, reads EAGVTQFPSHSVIEKGQTVTLRCDPISGHDNLYWYRRVMGKEIKFLLHFVKESKQDESGMPNNRFLAERTGGTYSTLKVQPAELEDSGVYFCASSQALPGNTIYFGEGSWLTVV.

V is TRBV4-2 and J is TRBJ1-3; the match to TRBD1 covers 7 bases. CDR1 and CDR2 from the germline V gene are LGHNA and YNFKEQ. This CDR3 has 17 residues. V lost 0 bases to trimming and J lost 3 bases; unmatched junction nucleotides: 8. The CDR3 is CASSQEARGYSGNTIYF. CDR3 in DNA: TGTGCCAGCAGCCAAGAAGCCAGGGGGTACAGTGGAAACACCATATATTTT.

The chain employs TRBV7-9 and TRBJ2-2; 7 nucleotides agree with TRBD1. V was pared by 3 bases and J by 6 bases, with 7 bases of the junction left unmatched. The CDR3 is 15 residues long. The germline CDR1 and CDR2 sequences are SEHNR and FQNEAQ (reference sequence). The CDR3 coding sequence is TGTGCCAGCAGCTTCTCAGGGGGTCAAGCCGGGGAGCTGTTTTTT. Amino acids: CASSFSGGQAGELFF.

This rearrangement joins TRBV5-1 to TRBJ2-3; D perhaps matches TRBD1 (6 bases). Trimming removed 4 bases at V and 1 base at J, with 13 bases between. The CDR3 runs 15 residues. Per the germline V gene, CDR1 is SGHRS and CDR2 is YFSETQ. The CDR3 nucleotides read TGCGCCAGCAGCCGGACAGTTGGCGGCACAGATACGCAGTATTTT. It codes for CASSRTVGGTDTQYF.

Only one count was recorded for this clone. The rearrangement links TRBV6-5 to TRBJ1-1; 8 bases align to TRBD1. Trimming took 6 bases from V and 1 from J; bases not matched to a gene: 4. This CDR3 is built from 14 residues. Germline assignment: CDR1 MNHEY and CDR2 SVGAGI. CDR3 DNA: TGTGCCAGCAGACCCGGACAGGGGAACACTGAAGCTTTCTTT. Residues: CASRPGQGNTEAFF.

The chain couples TRBV28 to TRBJ1-5; D not resolved. In germline, CDR1 is MDHEN, CDR2 SYDVKM. The germline V and J ends were trimmed by 8 bases and 9 bases, with 17 bases remaining between them. This CDR3 contains 13 residues. The CDR3 loop reads CASLPGRGRPQHF. As DNA, the CDR3 is TGTGCCAGCCTCCCGGGAAGAGGCCGGCCCCAGCATTTT.

This clone was seen a handful of times. The rearrangement links TRBV27 to TRBJ1-5; 10 bases are shared with TRBD1. Germline V gene lookup returns CDR1 MNHEY and CDR2 SMNVEV (reference sequence). CDR3 size: 20 residues. The V and J ends lost 4 bases and 2 bases, in that order; junction bases with no gene match: 17. CDR3 sequence reads: CASSSTSTGGAGGGNQPQHF. The CDR3, as DNA: TGTGCCAGCAGTTCCACCTCGACAGGGGGCGCGGGTGGAGGCAATCAGCCCCAGCATTTT.

Written as DNA, the CDR3 is TGTGCCAGCAGCCTGACCGGGACAGGGGTACAGAATGAGCAGTTCTTC. Protein product: CASSLTGTGVQNEQFF. V usage is TRBV5-5 and J usage is TRBJ2-1, with 10 positions matching TRBD1. Germline V gives CDR1 SGHKS, CDR2 YYEKEE (reference sequence). The junction had 11 bases not matched to a gene; V was cut back by 4 bases and J by 7 bases. CDR3 length: 16 residues.

This clone was counted only a few times. The chain recombines TRBV7-7 with TRBJ1-4; 7 nucleotides line up with TRBD1. V lost 2 bases, J lost 4 bases, and 4 bases stayed unmatched. The CDR3 covers 15 residues. The germline gives CDR1 SSHAT, CDR2 FNYEAQ (reference sequence). In DNA form, the CDR3 reads TGTGCCAGCAGCTTAACGACAGGGAGTAATGAAAAACTGTTTTTT. This gives the protein CASSLTTGSNEKLFF.

The chain combines TRBV7-6 with TRBJ2-7, with D possibly matching TRBD2 (6 bases). This CDR3 has 12 residues. Germline V gene data show CDR1 as SGHVS and CDR2 as FNYEAQ. The V and J ends lost 3 bases and 6 bases respectively, with 9 bases between them. The CDR3 coding sequence is TGTGCCAGCAGCTTGACTAGGGGCGAGCAGTACTTC. Encoded protein: CASSLTRGEQYF.

The chain couples TRBV28 to TRBJ2-2; possibly TRBD2 for D (6 bases). Germline CDR1 MDHEN, CDR2 SYDVKM. This CDR3 is 17 amino acids long. V dropped 3 bases and J dropped 2 bases, with 16 bases sitting between them. Written as DNA, the CDR3 is TGTGCCAGCAGTTTTTATATAAGGCGGGATAACACCGGGGAGCTGTTTTTT. Encoded protein: CASSFYIRRDNTGELFF.

This clone was recorded only once. The V call is TRBV5-1, the J call TRBJ2-7, with D perhaps TRBD1 (5 bases). The CDR3 totals 17 residues. Trimming removed 4 bases at V and 5 bases at J, with 25 bases between. Germline CDR1 reads SGHRS; CDR2 reads YFSETQ. The CDR3 nucleotides read TGCGCCAGCAGCGCAAGAATTGAACCTACAGGCCGGCACGAGCAGTACTTC. Protein: CASSARIEPTGRHEQYF.

The gene calls are TRBV27 and TRBJ1-6; a weak D match, TRBD1 (6 bases). The CDR3 has 14 amino acids. The germline CDR1 and CDR2 sequences are MNHEY and SMNVEV (reference sequence). V was shortened by 5 bases and J by 6 bases, with 11 bases between the two germline ends. CDR3 sequence: CASSHDRFNSPLHF. CDR3 coding DNA: TGTGCCAGCAGTCATGACAGGTTTAATTCACCCCTCCACTTT.

The chain uses TRBV7-2 and TRBJ2-7, with 11 positions matching TRBD2. V gave up 4 bases and J gave up 0 bases; unmatched junction bases: 5. This CDR3 spans 16 amino acids. Germline V gene data show CDR1 as SGHTA and CDR2 as FQGNSA. CDR3 sequence: CASSWGLADLSYEQYF. CDR3 nucleotide sequence: TGTGCCAGCAGCTGGGGACTAGCGGATCTCTCCTACGAGCAGTACTTC. Variable domain in full (rest from reference TRBV7-2 and TRBJ2-7): GAGVSQSPSNKVTEKGKDVELRCDPISGHTALYWYRQSLGQGLEFLIYFQGNSAPDKSGLPSDRFSAERTGGSVSTLTIQRTQQEDSAVYLCASSWGLADLSYEQYFGPGTRLTVT.

CDR3 coding DNA: TGCGCCAGCAGCTTGGTTGGGACAGGGGGCCGAGACACTGAAGCTTTCTTT. Translation: CASSLVGTGGRDTEAFF. This chain joins TRBV5-1 and TRBJ1-1, with 12 bases aligning to TRBD1. V was pared by 0 bases and J by 3 bases, with 6 bases of the junction left unmatched. CDR1 and CDR2 from the germline V gene are SGHRS and YFSETQ. The CDR3 loop spans 17 amino acids. Using reference TRBV5-1 and TRBJ1-1 for the parts outside the CDR3, the full variable domain is KAGVTQTPRYLIKTRGQQVTLSCSPISGHRSVSWYQQTPGQGLQFLFEYFSETQRNKGNFPGRFSGRQFSNSRSEMNVSTLELGDSALYLCASSLVGTGGRDTEAFFGQGTRLTVV.

The V gene is TRBV7-9, the J gene TRBJ1-2; the D is unclear. Germline V lookup: CDR1 SEHNR, CDR2 FQNEAQ (reference sequence). V was cut by 7 bases and J by 6 bases, with 15 bases left in between. The CDR3 is 13 residues long. The CDR3 reads CASTRQLGDGYTF. The CDR3 DNA reads TGTGCCAGCACCAGACAACTCGGGGATGGCTACACCTTC.

V gene TRBV3-1 (or the pseudogene TRBV3-2) combines with J gene TRBJ1-1; a possible D gene is TRBD1 (6 bases). Trimming left V 1 base short and J 8 bases short, with 14 bases between. The CDR3 is made up of 14 amino acids. Germline-derived CDR1 and CDR2 are LGHDT and YNNKEL (reference sequence). The CDR3 coding sequence is TGTGCCAGCAGCCAAGGAATTGGACAGCGCGAAGCTTTCTTT. It specifies CASSQGIGQREAFF.